The rows below give T cell receptor beta chains drawn from one sample of a study of cytomegalovirus exposure and HLA in healthy donors. Assay: immunoSEQ multiplex PCR; the TCRdb copy retains only in-frame clones and omits some. The repertoire has some 90,000 clones, roughly 81% of them found once; the top ten carry roughly 1.5%. The material sequenced was PBMCs. These TCRs come from a man between 40 and 49 years old in good health and CMV-seronegative. Each CDR3 is given with its conserved first and last residue. The D gene is left open where the match is weak. Not every row has a clone size; where given, it reads once, few, many or a size class.

>.|TRBJ2-5|TRBV5-1|.
CASSSRTVETQYF
TGCGCCAGCAGCTCTCGGACAGTAGAGACCCAGTACTTC
>.|TRBJ2-7|TRBV19|TRBD2
CASSILGGGNYEQYF
TGTGCCAGTAGTATATTAGGCGGGGGTAATTACGAGCAGTACTTC
>.|TRBJ2-1|TRBV14|TRBD1
CASNPGQGYNEQFF
TGTGCCAGCAATCCGGGACAGGGATACAATGAGCAGTTCTTC
>.|TRBJ1-2|TRBV28|.
CASSLVLRYGYTF
TGTGCCAGCAGTTTGGTTTTGAGGTATGGCTACACCTTC
>.|TRBJ1-1|TRBV29-1|TRBD1
CSAQTGSGTEAFF
TGCAGCGCCCAGACAGGGTCGGGCACTGAAGCTTTCTTT
>.|TRBJ1-5|TRBV10-1|TRBD1
CASSQGQGNNQPQHF
TGCGCCAGCAGCCAAGGACAGGGGAACAATCAGCCCCAGCATTTT
>few|TRBJ2-7|TRBV10-3|TRBD1
CAISERGSGTGVYEQYF
TGTGCCATCAGTGAGCGCGGGTCCGGGACAGGGGTCTACGAGCAGTACTTC
>few|TRBJ1-2|TRBV9|.
CASPPSYGYTF
TGTGCCAGCCCCCCCTCCTATGGCTACACCTTC
>.|TRBJ2-5|TRBV5-1|.
CASGGTSRETQYF
TGCGCCAGCGGGGGCACTTCGAGGGAGACCCAGTACTTC
>.|TRBJ2-2|TRBV5-5|.
CASSPLGQASNTGELFF
TGTGCCAGCAGCCCGTTGGGGCAGGCCTCGAACACCGGGGAGCTGTTTTTT
>.|TRBJ2-3|TRBV2|.
CASSLDFSDTQYF
TGTGCCAGCAGCCTGGACTTTTCAGATACGCAGTATTTT
>.|TRBJ2-3|TRBV23-1|.
CASSQQGLVFTDTQYF
TGCGCCAGCAGTCAGCAGGGATTGGTGTTCACAGATACGCAGTATTTT
>once|TRBJ2-3|TRBV11-2|.
CASSPRGSTDTQYF
TGTGCCAGCAGCCCGAGGGGGAGCACAGATACGCAGTATTTT
>.|TRBJ1-1|TRBV7-8|.
CASSLSGANSEAFF
TGTGCCAGCAGCTTATCAGGGGCCAACAGTGAAGCTTTCTTT
>.|TRBJ2-6|TRBV14|.
CASSQARGRGANVLTF
TGTGCCAGCAGCCAAGCACGCGGCCGAGGGGCCAACGTCCTGACTTTC
>.|TRBJ2-7|TRBV6-6|.
CASSSPSRDYEQYF
TGTGCCAGCAGCTCACCCTCCAGGGACTACGAGCAGTACTTC
>few|TRBJ1-5|TRBV7-2|.
CASSLYPREGESAQHF
TGTGCCAGCAGCTTATATCCAAGGGAGGGGGAATCGGCCCAGCATTTT
>once|TRBJ2-3|TRBV18|.
CASSPPFRGDTQYF
TGTGCCAGCTCACCACCGTTCCGGGGTGATACGCAGTATTTT
>.|TRBJ2-2|TRBV30|TRBD1
CAWSRQGSGELFF
TGTGCCTGGAGTAGACAGGGTTCCGGGGAGCTGTTTTTT
>medium-sized|TRBJ1-5|TRBV28|TRBD1
CASSSYRTGGHQPQHF
TGTGCCAGCAGTTCGTACCGGACAGGTGGGCATCAGCCCCAGCATTTT
>.|TRBJ1-3|TRBV7-9|.
CASSLGSSSGNTIYF
TGTGCCAGCAGCTTAGGTTCGAGCTCTGGAAACACCATATATTTT
>.|TRBJ2-2|TRBV27|TRBD1
CASSFRGRLTGELFF
TGTGCCAGCAGTTTTAGGGGGCGGCTCACCGGGGAGCTGTTTTTT
>.|TRBJ2-1|TRBV27|TRBD1
CASRQGMWSYNEQFF
TGTGCCAGCCGACAGGGAATGTGGTCCTACAATGAGCAGTTCTTC
>.|TRBJ2-3|TRBV7-7|TRBD2
CASSVGTSAGADTQYF
TGTGCCAGCAGCGTCGGGACTAGCGCGGGTGCAGATACGCAGTATTTT
>.|TRBJ2-2|TRBV29-1|.
CSVVWAAGELFF
TGCAGCGTTGTTTGGGCCGCCGGGGAGCTGTTTTTT
>.|TRBJ2-2|TRBV7-6|TRBD1
CASSRTGGTGELFF
TGTGCCAGCAGCCGTACAGGGGGCACCGGGGAGCTGTTTTTT
>.|TRBJ1-6|TRBV2|TRBD1
CASSEDRVGTPLHF
TGTGCCAGCAGTGAGGACAGGGTAGGAACACCCCTCCACTTT
>.|TRBJ2-3|TRBV7-9|TRBD2
CSSSFLAGDFATDTQYF
TGTTCCAGCAGCTTCCTAGCGGGGGATTTTGCTACAGATACGCAGTATTTT
>.|TRBJ2-7|TRBV11-2|.
CASSFESRGYEQYF
TGTGCCAGCAGCTTCGAATCCAGGGGCTACGAGCAGTACTTC
>.|TRBJ2-7|TRBV27|.
CASSLSGVHSYEQYF
TGTGCCAGCAGTTTATCCGGGGTCCACTCTTACGAGCAGTACTTC
>.|TRBJ1-3|TRBV18|.
CASSTDRSSGNTIYF
TGTGCCAGCTCAACCGACAGAAGCTCTGGAAACACCATATATTTT
>few|TRBJ1-3|TRBV27|.
CASSNSRVPGNTIYF
TGTGCCAGCAGCAATAGCAGGGTGCCCGGAAACACCATATATTTT
>few|TRBJ2-2|TRBV5-1|.
CASSLDQVNTGELFF
TGCGCCAGCAGCTTGGACCAGGTGAACACCGGGGAGCTGTTTTTT
>.|TRBJ1-4|TRBV19|.
CASSPRTGLGNEKLFF
TGTGCCAGTAGTCCCCGTACAGGGCTTGGTAATGAAAAACTGTTTTTT
>.|TRBJ1-2|TRBV4-2|.
CASSRDAGHGGYTF
TGTGCCAGCAGCCGAGACGCAGGGCACGGTGGCTACACCTTC
>.|TRBJ1-5|TRBV7-2|TRBD1
CASSLTGEQPQHF
TGTGCCAGCAGCTTAACAGGGGAACAGCCCCAGCATTTT
>.|TRBJ1-1|TRBV2|TRBD1
CASRLRTGDTEAFF
TGTGCCAGCAGACTGCGGACAGGGGATACTGAAGCTTTCTTT
>.|TRBJ1-6|TRBV6-1|.
CASSLRQDSLSPLHF
TGTGCCAGCAGCCTCAGACAGGACTCATTGTCACCCCTCCACTTT
>.|TRBJ1-1|TRBV6-1|TRBD1
CASRPGQGWSTEAFF
TGTGCCAGCAGGCCGGGACAGGGTTGGAGCACTGAAGCTTTCTTT
>.|TRBJ1-1|TRBV10-3|TRBD1
CAISLGQGSTEAFF
TGTGCCATCAGTTTGGGACAGGGGAGCACTGAAGCTTTCTTT
>.|TRBJ1-1|TRBV4-2|.
CASSQDRGVNTEAFF
TGTGCCAGCAGCCAAGATCGGGGGGTGAACACTGAAGCTTTCTTT
>.|TRBJ1-2|TRBV7-2|TRBD1
CASSISQGAVAPSF
TGTGCCAGCAGCATCTCACAGGGGGCTGTTGCTCCTTCCTTC
>.|TRBJ2-6|TRBV4-1|TRBD1
CASSQGTGRISGANVLTF
TGCGCCAGCAGCCAAGGGACAGGGCGAATCTCTGGGGCCAACGTCCTGACTTTC
>.|TRBJ2-3|TRBV7-9|TRBD2
CATSGVSDTQYF
TGTGCCACAAGCGGGGTATCAGATACGCAGTATTTT
>.|TRBJ1-3|TRBV10-3|.
CAISETDSSGNTIYF
TGTGCCATCAGTGAGACGGACAGCTCTGGAAACACCATATATTTT
>.|TRBJ2-7|TRBV7-9|.
CASSLGVYEQYF
TGTGCCAGCAGCTTAGGCGTTTACGAGCAGTACTTC
>few|TRBJ1-5|TRBV6-1|TRBD1
CASSGQTGTGNQPQHF
TGTGCCAGCAGTGGTCAAACCGGGACAGGGAATCAGCCCCAGCATTTT
>.|TRBJ1-6|TRBV5-1|.
CASSLTDKNSPLHF
TGCGCCAGCAGCTTGACGGACAAGAATTCACCCCTCCACTTT
>.|TRBJ1-5|TRBV2|.
CASSEGNNQPQHF
TGTGCCAGCAGTGAAGGTAACAATCAGCCCCAGCATTTT
>.|TRBJ2-1|TRBV6-5|.
CASSLQGRDGGEQFF
TGTGCCAGCAGTCTACAGGGTCGTGATGGGGGTGAGCAGTTCTTC
>.|TRBJ2-5|TRBV2|.
CTSRGAARPGQQKETQYF
TGTACCAGCAGGGGGGCGGCCCGACCGGGACAGCAAAAAGAGACCCAGTACTTC
>once|TRBJ1-6|TRBV7-9|TRBD1
CASSLSGQGNSPLHF
TGTGCCAGCAGCTTATCAGGACAGGGTAATTCACCCCTCCACTTT
>.|TRBJ1-4|TRBV25-1|TRBD1
CASSEYDRGRGEKLFF
TGTGCCAGCAGTGAATATGACAGGGGGAGAGGTGAAAAACTGTTTTTT
>.|TRBJ1-6|TRBV7-9|.
CASNRDTNNSPLHF
TGTGCCAGCAACCGGGACACAAATAATTCACCCCTCCACTTT
>few|TRBJ2-3|TRBV13|TRBD2
CASSLEALAGGMNTQYF
TGTGCCAGCAGCTTAGAGGCTCTGGCGGGGGGGATGAATACGCAGTATTTT
>.|TRBJ1-4|TRBV4-1|TRBD1
CASSFGQGYEKLFF
TGCGCCAGCAGCTTCGGACAGGGTTATGAAAAACTGTTTTTT
>few|TRBJ2-2|TRBV5-1|TRBD2
CASSSSGDYPGELFF
TGCGCCAGCAGCTCTAGCGGGGACTATCCCGGGGAGCTGTTTTTT
>.|TRBJ2-7|TRBV27|.
CASKKSGTGYGQYF
TGTGCCAGCAAGAAATCAGGGACTGGCTACGGGCAGTACTTC
>.|TRBJ2-7|TRBV6-5|.
CASSYTRGSYEQYF
TGTGCCAGCAGTTACACCCGGGGCTCCTACGAGCAGTACTTC